The rows below give T cell receptor beta chains drawn from one sample of a study of PD-1 blockade in classical Hodgkin lymphoma. Method: immunoSEQ multiplex PCR; TCRdb's copy keeps in-frame clones and lacks some. This sample yields about 41,000 clones, of which approximately 71% are seen a single time; approximately 2.5% belongs to the top ten. This sample comprised peripheral blood mononuclear cells (PBMCs), obtained before the fourth cycle of nivolumab. These receptors originate from a human donor with classical Hodgkin lymphoma. CDR3s include the opening cysteine and the closing phenylalanine or tryptophan. The D gene is left open where the match is weak. Not all rows give a size; the values are once, few, many and, for expanded clones, a class.

d_call	clone_size	v_call	j_call	cdr3_aa	cdr3_nt
.	.	TRBV4-3	TRBJ1-5	CASSQGNQPQHF	TGCGCCAGCAGCCAAGGGAATCAGCCCCAGCATTTT
.	.	TRBV7-9	TRBJ2-1	CASSLEEFQNNEQFF	TGTGCCAGCAGCTTAGAAGAGTTCCAAAACAATGAGCAGTTCTTC
.	few	TRBV7-8	TRBJ2-7	CASSRLRDEQYF	TGTGCCAGCAGCCGTTTAAGGGACGAGCAGTACTTC
TRBD1	once	TRBV7-6	TRBJ1-1	CASSLGQGVYTEAFF	TGTGCCAGCAGCTTAGGGCAGGGGGTTTACACTGAAGCTTTCTTT
.	.	TRBV27	TRBJ2-3	CASSLGFIRWGRAGDTQYF	TGTGCCAGCAGTTTAGGGTTCATAAGGTGGGGCAGGGCGGGCGATACGCAGTATTTT
.	.	TRBV4-1	TRBJ2-3	CASRATDTQYF	TGCGCCAGCAGGGCCACAGATACGCAGTATTTT
.	.	TRBV9	TRBJ2-1	CASSVIQGLYNEQFF	TGTGCCAGCAGCGTTATCCAGGGGCTCTACAATGAGCAGTTCTTC
.	once	TRBV30	TRBJ1-1	CAWRQGETEAFF	TGTGCCTGGAGACAGGGCGAGACTGAAGCTTTCTTT
.	.	TRBV6-5	TRBJ2-3	CASSTGTDTQYF	TGTGCCAGCAGTACTGGTACAGATACGCAGTATTTT
TRBD1	.	TRBV7-9	TRBJ1-2	CASSLMEGASGYTF	TGTGCCAGCAGCTTAATGGAGGGGGCATCTGGCTACACCTTC
.	.	TRBV5-1	TRBJ2-1	CASSLGRTDNEQFF	TGCGCCAGCAGCTTGGGGAGGACCGACAATGAGCAGTTCTTC
TRBD1	few	TRBV27	TRBJ2-7	CASRIGTGTYEQYF	TGTGCCAGCCGGATTGGGACAGGGACCTACGAGCAGTACTTC
TRBD1	.	TRBV30	TRBJ1-1	CAWSVGQGPAAFF	TGTGCCTGGAGTGTGGGACAGGGCCCTGCAGCTTTCTTT
.	.	TRBV27	TRBJ2-1	CASSLQASYNEQFF	TGTGCCAGCAGTTTGCAGGCCTCCTACAATGAGCAGTTCTTC
.	.	TRBV7-2	TRBJ2-7	CASSSKPGPLTTEQYF	TGTGCCAGCAGCTCTAAACCGGGACCGTTGACTACCGAGCAGTACTTC
.	.	TRBV25-1	TRBJ1-1	CASRDGESFMNTEAFF	TGTGCCAGCCGGGACGGCGAATCCTTCATGAACACTGAAGCTTTCTTT
.	few	TRBV30	TRBJ1-1	CAWSTGRGGWTEAFF	TGTGCCTGGAGTACCGGTCGGGGAGGGTGGACTGAAGCTTTCTTT
.	.	TRBV20-1	TRBJ2-4	CSATEMGIQYF	TGCAGTGCCACAGAAATGGGCATTCAGTACTTC
TRBD1	.	TRBV6-1	TRBJ2-7	CASSEGTGNTYEQYF	TGTGCCAGCAGTGAAGGGACAGGAAATACCTACGAGCAGTACTTC
.	.	TRBV19	TRBJ2-1	CASSTGPNNEQFF	TGTGCCAGTAGTACGGGCCCTAACAATGAGCAGTTCTTC
.	.	TRBV28	TRBJ2-7	CASSLNLYEQYF	TGTGCCAGCAGTTTAAATTTGTACGAGCAGTACTTC
TRBD2	few	TRBV2	TRBJ2-1	CASSEVPGGAFGQFF	TGTGCCAGCAGTGAAGTTCCGGGGGGGGCCTTCGGGCAGTTCTTC
.	.	TRBV5-1	TRBJ2-3	CASTLRLQGGEEKDTQYF	TGCGCCAGCACCCTCCGCTTACAGGGGGGGGAAGAAAAAGATACGCAGTATTTT
.	.	TRBV6-1	TRBJ2-2	CASSENGELFF	TGTGCCAGCAGTGAGAACGGGGAGCTGTTTTTT
.	.	TRBV4-3	TRBJ2-7	CASSQVGDGTYEQYF	TGCGCCAGCAGCCAAGTGGGGGACGGAACCTACGAGCAGTACTTC
.	.	TRBV28	TRBJ1-2	CASIKGFGTLSTYGYTF	TGTGCCAGCATCAAGGGATTCGGGACACTTTCTACCTATGGCTACACCTTC
.	.	TRBV7-8	TRBJ1-3	CASSYARLGNTIYF	TGTGCCAGCAGTTACGCCCGTCTTGGAAACACCATATATTTT
.	.	TRBV30	TRBJ2-5	CAWSVRLEETQYF	TGTGCCTGGAGTGTGCGACTAGAAGAGACCCAGTACTTC
.	.	TRBV4-1	TRBJ1-1	CASSQVVFQGLDTEAFF	TGCGCCAGCAGCCAAGTTGTGTTTCAGGGTCTGGACACTGAAGCTTTCTTT
.	once	TRBV5-1	TRBJ1-2	CASSLDTGSYGYTF	TGCGCCAGCAGCTTGGATACAGGGAGCTATGGCTACACCTTC
TRBD2	few	TRBV6-6	TRBJ2-3	CASSLRGGGDTQYF	TGTGCCAGCAGTTTGCGGGGGGGAGGAGATACGCAGTATTTT
.	few	TRBV10-2	TRBJ1-2	CASRESVIGYTF	TGCGCCAGCAGGGAATCGGTAATTGGCTACACCTTC
TRBD2	.	TRBV19	TRBJ2-7	CASSIAGVHHYEQYF	TGTGCCAGTAGTATTGCGGGAGTACACCACTACGAGCAGTACTTC
.	.	TRBV28	TRBJ2-7	CASTHSREQYF	TGTGCCAGCACCCACAGTCGGGAGCAGTACTTC
.	.	TRBV7-9	TRBJ1-4	CASSVGLGEKLFF	TGTGCCAGCAGCGTGGGATTAGGTGAAAAACTGTTTTTT
.	.	TRBV13	TRBJ2-1	CASSPGSYNEQFF	TGTGCCAGCAGCCCCGGCTCCTACAATGAGCAGTTCTTC
.	.	TRBV7-2	TRBJ1-6	CASSLEGRDSPLHF	TGTGCCAGCAGCTTAGAGGGGCGGGATTCACCCCTCCACTTT
TRBD1	.	TRBV7-9	TRBJ2-7	CASSDNSGTDDYEQYF	TGTGCCAGCAGCGACAACTCCGGGACAGACGACTACGAGCAGTACTTC
TRBD1	.	TRBV23-1	TRBJ1-6	CASSQYPQGGASYNSPLHF	TGCGCCAGCAGTCAGTACCCTCAGGGGGGGGCCTCCTATAATTCACCCCTCCACTTT
TRBD2	few	TRBV14	TRBJ2-5	CASSQARGGIRETQYF	TGTGCCAGCAGCCAGGCGCGGGGGGGGATCCGTGAGACCCAGTACTTC
.	.	TRBV6-5	TRBJ2-7	CASSYSEAYEQYF	TGTGCCAGCAGTTACTCGGAAGCTTACGAGCAGTACTTC
.	.	TRBV10-1	TRBJ2-3	CASSEPDTQYF	TGCGCCAGCAGTGAACCAGATACGCAGTATTTT
TRBD2	.	TRBV28	TRBJ2-5	CASSLTSGGEETQYF	TGTGCCAGCAGTCTGACAAGCGGGGGGGAAGAGACCCAGTACTTC
.	.	TRBV10-3	TRBJ1-1	CAISDSGLAAFF	TGTGCCATCAGTGATTCAGGCCTGGCGGCTTTCTTT
.	few	TRBV7-2	TRBJ2-2	CASSPDYTGELFF	TGTGCCAGCAGCCCCGACTACACCGGGGAGCTGTTTTTT
.	.	TRBV6-1	TRBJ1-5	CASSDFQGVEPQHF	TGTGCCAGCAGTGATTTTCAGGGAGTGGAGCCCCAGCATTTT
.	.	TRBV4-1	TRBJ2-7	CASSQVLTDRTYEQYF	TGCGCCAGCAGCCAAGTTCTGACCGACAGAACCTACGAGCAGTACTTC
.	.	TRBV19	TRBJ2-3	CASTKRSTDTQYF	TGTGCCAGTACGAAACGTAGCACAGATACGCAGTATTTT
.	.	TRBV10-3	TRBJ2-1	CAISEVGDEQFF	TGTGCCATCAGTGAGGTTGGGGATGAGCAGTTCTTC
.	.	TRBV4-1	TRBJ2-3	CASSQDSPGGGADTQYF	TGCGCCAGCAGCCAAGACAGCCCCGGGGGCGGCGCAGATACGCAGTATTTT
.	.	TRBV6-6	TRBJ1-4	CASSQTNEKLFF	TGTGCCAGCAGCCAGACTAATGAAAAACTGTTTTTT
.	.	TRBV10-3	TRBJ2-3	CAIARGFTDTQYF	TGTGCCATCGCTAGGGGATTCACAGATACGCAGTATTTT
.	.	TRBV5-5	TRBJ2-7	CASSLAAGHYEQYF	TGTGCCAGCAGCTTGGCCGCAGGACACTACGAGCAGTACTTC
TRBD1	many	TRBV2	TRBJ2-1	CASSEAGTAYNEQFF	TGTGCCAGCAGTGAAGCAGGGACAGCATACAATGAGCAGTTCTTC